This T cell receptor (beta chain) was identified during a study of shared clonotypes between healthy human individuals. Background on the study: CD4 naive cells filled three plates per donor, CD4 memory three, CD8 naive two and CD8 memory one. Study-wide results and caveats: Shared clonotypes across all four donors exceeded non-shared ones in generation probability.

Using immunoSEQ multiplex PCR, the repertoire was profiled, and TCRdb retains in-frame clones only, with some absent. This table has nearly 1 million clones, more than 75% appearing once. A remark on this clone: The target antigen is unknown.

The germline V and J ends were trimmed by 5 bases and 3 bases, with 20 bases remaining between them. This CDR3 is 16 amino acids long. The germline CDR1 and CDR2 sequences are MDHEN and SYDVKM. The sample consisted of memory CD4+ T cells sorted from blood. The subset is: CD45RA-negative fraction. This receptor was obtained from a man between 18 and 35 years old in good health. This chain links TRBV28 with TRBJ2-7; D may match TRBD1 or TRBD2 (6 bases each). The CDR3 is CASSAPGAQRSYEQYF. DNA of the CDR3: TGTGCCAGCAGTGCCCCGGGGGCCCAAAGAAGCTACGAGCAGTACTTC.